This passage covers 26 T cell receptor beta chains from one sample sequenced in a study of radiotherapy plus CTLA-4 blockade in lung cancer. Using immunoSEQ multiplex PCR, the repertoire was profiled, and TCRdb retains in-frame clones only, with some absent. Among about 62,000 clones, approximately 79% were seen once, and the ten largest hold approximately 2.8%. The sample here was peripheral blood, taken from a patient treated with radiotherapy plus ipilimumab. The receptors come from a human donor with non-small cell lung cancer who had a complete response to radiotherapy plus ipilimumab.

V gene TRBV4-3 combines with J gene TRBJ1-4; possible D gene TRBD1, 6 bases. This CDR3 contains 15 residues. Germline CDR1 is LGHNA and CDR2 is YSLEER. V dropped 5 bases and J dropped 8 bases, with 18 bases sitting between them. CDR3 amino acids: CASSTSQGVGEKLFF. CDR3 coding DNA: TGCGCCAGCAGCACCTCACAGGGCGTAGGCGAAAAACTGTTTTTT.

The rearrangement uses TRBV12-5 and TRBJ2-7, with TRBD2 matching over 9 bases. V shed 5 bases and J 0 bases; nucleotides not matched to a gene: 11. This CDR3 is 17 amino acids long. The germline gives CDR1 LGHNT, CDR2 FRNRAP. The CDR3 here is CASGGGGGPPPSYEQYF. CDR3 bases: TGTGCTAGTGGTGGCGGGGGGGGCCCGCCACCCTCCTACGAGCAGTACTTC.

V usage is TRBV9 and J usage is TRBJ2-3; maybe TRBD1 (6 bases). Germline CDR1 and CDR2: SGDLS and YYNGEE. V was shortened by 2 bases and J by 5 bases, with 18 bases between the two germline ends. The CDR3 is 16 amino acids. Here the CDR3 DNA reads TGTGCCAGCAGCGTCGGTGGCAGGGGACAAAGAGATACGCAGTATTTT. This codes for CASSVGGRGQRDTQYF.

About this clone itself: One junction end disagrees with the germline gene, perhaps due to a read error. The chain has TRBV11-2 and TRBJ2-2; perhaps TRBD1 as D (6 bases). The CDR3 runs 18 residues. CDR1 is SGHAT, CDR2 FQNNGV, per germline. For the CDR3, the DNA is TGTGCCAGCAGTTTAGCACATTATTGGGCAGGGGAAGACGGGGAGCTGTTTTTT. Protein product: CASSLAHYWAGEDGELFF.

This chain connects TRBV6-5 to TRBJ1-2, with D perhaps TRBD1 (6 bases). There are 12 residues in the CDR3. V shed 8 bases and J shed 3 bases, with 10 bases lying between them. Germline lookup yields CDR1 MNHEY and CDR2 SVGAGI. CDR3: CASGDTYYGYTF. Written as DNA, the CDR3 is TGTGCCAGCGGGGACACCTACTATGGCTACACCTTC.

The chain uses TRBV6-6 and TRBJ2-7; TRBD1 matches 8 bases. The V gene's germline CDR1 is MNHNY and CDR2 SVGAGI (reference sequence). The CDR3 sequence is 14 residues long. Trimming took 4 bases from V and 3 from J; bases not matched to a gene: 5. In DNA form, the CDR3 reads TGTGCCAGCAGTTGGGGACAGGACTTCTACGAGCAGTACTTC. It encodes CASSWGQDFYEQYF.

This rearrangement joins TRBV27 to TRBJ2-1; 9 positions agree with TRBD2. The germline gives CDR1 MNHEY, CDR2 SMNVEV (reference sequence). The CDR3 has 14 residues. V was clipped by 6 bases and J by 9 bases; unmatched bases: 9. The CDR3 here is CASRISGSLSEQFF. CDR3 in DNA: TGTGCCAGCAGAATTAGCGGGAGTCTAAGTGAGCAGTTCTTC.

CDR3 nucleotide sequence: TGTGCCAGCAGTCCCCTGGCGGGCTCCTACAATGAGCAGTTCTTC. This codes for CASSPLAGSYNEQFF. V is TRBV27 and J is TRBJ2-1; TRBD2 is a possible D gene (5 bases). The V and J ends lost 5 bases and 0 bases respectively, with 11 bases between them. The CDR3 has 15 amino acids. Looked up from germline, CDR1 is MNHEY and CDR2 is SMNVEV (reference sequence).

The table lists this clone with a count of one. This chain uses TRBV5-1 with TRBJ2-7, with 7 bases fitting TRBD1. Trimming removed 2 bases from V and 2 bases from J; junction bases left unmatched: 4. CDR1 and CDR2 from the germline V gene are SGHRS and YFSETQ. The CDR3 covers 14 residues. Here the CDR3 DNA reads TGCGCCAGCAGCTTTCGGCAGGGGGCCTACGAGCAGTACTTC. Its translation: CASSFRQGAYEQYF.

This clone was detected only once. The chain joins TRBV6-6 to TRBJ2-7, with TRBD2 matching 8 bases. CDR3 size: 15 residues. Per the germline V gene, CDR1 is MNHNY and CDR2 is SVGAGI (reference sequence). The V and J ends lost 2 bases and 6 bases, in that order; junction bases with no gene match: 9. The CDR3 loop is CASSYPQAGVGEQYF. In nucleotides, the CDR3 is TGTGCCAGCAGTTACCCCCAAGCGGGAGTGGGCGAGCAGTACTTC.

This clone showed up just once. The CDR3: CARDVDAQGDYGYTF. CDR3 nucleotides: TGTGCCCGTGACGTGGATGCACAGGGGGACTATGGCTACACCTTC. V is TRBV30 and J is TRBJ1-2; 8 bases are shared with TRBD1. In germline, CDR1 is GTSNPN, CDR2 SVGIG (reference sequence). The ends lost 8 bases at V and 3 bases at J; junction bases unmatched: 14. The CDR3 contains 15 residues.

This clone occurred a few times. The rearrangement joins TRBV5-1 to TRBJ2-7; perhaps TRBD2 as D (5 bases). This CDR3 is built from 12 residues. Germline V gene sequence: CDR1 SGHRS, CDR2 YFSETQ. V lost 1 base and J 4 bases, leaving 6 bases between the germline ends. The CDR3 region has the DNA TGCGCCAGCAGCTTGACGGGGTACGAGCAGTACTTC. Protein product: CASSLTGYEQYF.

This clone was detected a few times. The gene calls are TRBV5-1 and TRBJ2-3; TRBD2 matches 16 bases. CDR1 is SGHRS and CDR2 is YFSETQ in the germline V gene. The CDR3 sequence is 19 residues long. V was clipped by 1 base and J by 0 bases; unmatched bases: 5. CDR3 sequence: CASSLRGLAGGVSTDTQYF. DNA of the CDR3: TGCGCCAGCAGCTTGCGGGGACTAGCGGGGGGGGTTAGCACAGATACGCAGTATTTT.

In its sample, this clone was seen once. The rearrangement links TRBV7-2 to TRBJ2-3; the match to TRBD1 covers 9 bases. The CDR3 covers 14 residues. Germline trimming cut 4 bases from V and 7 bases from J; bases unmatched to any gene: 6. Germline values: CDR1 SGHTA, CDR2 FQGNSA. CDR3 sequence (DNA): TGTGCCAGCAGCTCCGGACAGGGGCCAAATACGCAGTATTTT. Amino acids: CASSSGQGPNTQYF.

This clone was observed a handful of times. This rearrangement joins TRBV18 to TRBJ1-4, with D tentatively TRBD1 (6 bases). V lost 2 bases and J lost 8, with 12 bases in between. Germline CDR1 reads KGHSH; CDR2 reads LQKENI. The CDR3 is 14 residues long. The CDR3 loop reads CASSPTGKREKLFF. In nucleotides, the CDR3 is TGTGCCAGCTCACCAACAGGGAAAAGAGAAAAACTGTTTTTT.

V usage is TRBV7-9 and J usage is TRBJ1-4, with 8 bases aligning to TRBD1. The CDR3 covers 18 residues. Germline V gene lookup returns CDR1 SEHNR and CDR2 FQNEAQ (reference sequence). Losses at the gene ends were 5 bases for V and 6 bases for J; bases not matched to a gene: 17. CDR3 coding DNA: TGTGCCAGCAGCCTTCGACAGGGGATGTCGATGCGCTATGAAAAACTGTTTTTT. Encoded protein: CASSLRQGMSMRYEKLFF.

The CDR3 region has the DNA TGTGCCAGCAGCCCAAGTTTGGGAGGGGTCTACAATGAGCAGTTCTTC. Its translation: CASSPSLGGVYNEQFF. V gene TRBV7-2 combines with J gene TRBJ2-1; 7 nucleotides line up with TRBD2. Germline-derived CDR1 and CDR2 are SGHTA and FQGNSA. The CDR3 spans 16 residues. J was trimmed by 3 bases and V by 5 bases; bases with no gene match: 10.

The chain employs TRBV28 and TRBJ1-3; 7 bases align to TRBD1. J lost 5 bases, V lost 2 bases, and 6 bases had no gene match. This CDR3 contains 15 residues. Germline CDR1 reads MDHEN; CDR2 reads SYDVKM. The CDR3 DNA reads as TGTGCCAGCAGTTTAGGAGGGGGCGTCCGAAACACCATATATTTT. This sequence encodes CASSLGGGVRNTIYF.

The rearrangement links TRBV5-1 to TRBJ2-7, with TRBD2 as a possible D gene (5 bases). Germline-derived CDR1 and CDR2 are SGHRS and YFSETQ. V was trimmed by 6 bases and J by 3 bases, leaving 10 bases between them. The CDR3 runs to 12 residues. CDR3 protein: CASTAEGYEQYF. The CDR3 DNA reads TGCGCCAGCACAGCCGAGGGCTACGAGCAGTACTTC.

The chain couples TRBV7-9 to TRBJ2-2; TRBD1 matches at 8 bases. This CDR3 comprises 15 residues. The junction had 8 bases not matched to a gene; V was cut back by 11 bases and J by 0 bases. In germline, CDR1 is SEHNR, CDR2 FQNEAQ (reference sequence). The CDR3 region is CAGRTGNANTGELFF. The CDR3 region has the DNA TGTGCCGGAAGGACAGGGAACGCGAACACCGGGGAGCTGTTTTTT.

This clone is a singleton in its sample. The chain couples TRBV9 to TRBJ2-7, with TRBD2 matching 8 bases. Germline V gene lookup returns CDR1 SGDLS and CDR2 YYNGEE. This CDR3 has 14 residues. The trim removed 6 bases at V and 6 bases at J, leaving 11 bases unmatched. This CDR3 is CASNAGTRGFEQYF. The CDR3 DNA reads as TGTGCCAGCAACGCCGGGACTAGGGGCTTCGAGCAGTACTTC.

This clone came up once. The chain has TRBV7-6 and TRBJ2-5, with 8 bases aligning to TRBD1. The V gene end was trimmed by 5 bases and the J gene end by 1 base; junction bases not matched to a gene: 6. CDR1 is SGHVS, CDR2 FNYEAQ, per germline. This CDR3 is 15 amino acids long. This CDR3 reads CASSIGQGSQETQYF. In DNA, the CDR3 is TGTGCCAGCAGCATAGGACAGGGCTCCCAAGAGACCCAGTACTTC.

This clone was seen only a few times. This chain uses TRBV5-6 with TRBJ1-2; 9 bases line up with TRBD1. Trimming removed 3 bases from V and 5 bases from J; junction bases left unmatched: 11. This CDR3 is 16 amino acids long. In germline, CDR1 is SGHDT, CDR2 YYEEEE. CDR3 residues: CASSSDGTGLLYGYTF. CDR3 in DNA: TGTGCCAGCAGCTCTGACGGGACAGGGCTCCTATATGGCTACACCTTC. The entire variable domain, with the rest obtained from reference TRBV5-6 and TRBJ1-2, is as follows: DAGVTQSPTHLIKTRGQQVTLRCSPKSGHDTVSWYQQALGQGPQFIFQYYEEEERQRGNFPDRFSGHQFPNYSSELNVNALLLGDSALYLCASSSDGTGLLYGYTFGSGTRLTVV.

The chain has TRBV25-1 and TRBJ2-2, with TRBD1 matching 10 bases. This CDR3 spans 14 amino acids. The germline V gene has CDR1 MGHDK and CDR2 SYGVNS. V was clipped by 7 bases and J by 5 bases; unmatched bases: 4. The CDR3 coding sequence is TGTGCCAGCATAGGGACAGGGGTTACCGGGGAGCTGTTTTTT. Translated: CASIGTGVTGELFF.

This clone was picked up a small number of times. The chain links TRBV7-2 to TRBJ2-5; D ambiguous. The DNA end is a closer match to TRBJ2-7, so the J assignment may be wrong. Germline-derived CDR1 and CDR2 are SGHTA and FQGNSA. The CDR3 is 11 amino acids. CDR3 DNA: TGTGCCAGCAGCTTAGTCTACGAGCAGTACTTC. This codes for CASSLVYEQYF.

V usage is TRBV27 and J usage is TRBJ1-5; maybe TRBD1 (6 bases). Trimming pared 5 bases from V and 7 bases from J, leaving 18 bases between. There are 15 residues in the CDR3. From germline, CDR1 is MNHEY and CDR2 SMNVEV (reference sequence). The CDR3 region is CASSPTGFRGQPQHF. The CDR3 region has the DNA TGTGCCAGCAGTCCGACAGGTTTTAGGGGGCAGCCCCAGCATTTT.